This T cell receptor (beta chain) is from a study of T-cell memory formation after mild COVID-19. Study-wide points: Clones contracting day 15 to 85 were balanced CD4/CD8; later expanders leaned CD4+.

The sample holds a few counts of this clonotype. Its specificity is unknown. The CDR3 totals 14 residues. Trimming left V 5 bases short and J 1 base short, with 9 bases between. TCRdb reprocessed the 5' RACE reads with MiXCR, giving one entry per CDR3 protein. The table includes approximately 400,000 distinct CDR3 sequences, approximately 24% detected once. The V gene is TRBV12-3 or TRBV12-4, the J gene TRBJ1-5; D may be TRBD1 (6 bases). Sequencing input: PBMCs or a T cell subset sorted from them (not recorded which). This clonotype was obtained from an adult woman who had mild COVID-19 (a few samples of this study predate the infection). Cell type and time point are not known. The CDR3 DNA reads as TGTGCCAGCAGTCCAGGGGTGAGCAATCAGCCCCAGCATTTT. Translating it yields CASSPGVSNQPQHF.